This T cell receptor beta chain was identified in a study of blood T cell repertoires in COVID-19. Whole-study context: Specimens from acute and convalescent COVID-19 originated in the United States, Italy and Spain. PBMCs, B-cell-depleted T cells, or T cells were the source of the cDNA or gDNA that made up the material.

In the original analysis: Estimation of nucleated cell counts was performed using reference gene primer amplification. The table came from immunoSEQ multiplex PCR; TCRdb's copy has only in-frame clones and leaves some out. The D gene and trimming were derived from the DNA, and the V and J assignments and clone size from that table. Among under 300,000 clones listed, roughly 89% were seen once. The CDR3 covers 14 residues. V shed 0 bases and J shed 0 bases, with 6 bases lying between them. Per germline, CDR1 SEHNR and CDR2 FQNEAQ (reference sequence). The chain couples TRBV7-9 to TRBJ2-7, with TRBD2 as a possible D gene (5 bases). The source material was peripheral blood. The origin of this receptor is a woman aged 40 to 50 who had recovered from COVID-19. The CDR3 DNA follows: TGTGCCAGCAGCTTAGCGGGAGTCTCCTACGAGCAGTACTTC. Protein: CASSLAGVSYEQYF.